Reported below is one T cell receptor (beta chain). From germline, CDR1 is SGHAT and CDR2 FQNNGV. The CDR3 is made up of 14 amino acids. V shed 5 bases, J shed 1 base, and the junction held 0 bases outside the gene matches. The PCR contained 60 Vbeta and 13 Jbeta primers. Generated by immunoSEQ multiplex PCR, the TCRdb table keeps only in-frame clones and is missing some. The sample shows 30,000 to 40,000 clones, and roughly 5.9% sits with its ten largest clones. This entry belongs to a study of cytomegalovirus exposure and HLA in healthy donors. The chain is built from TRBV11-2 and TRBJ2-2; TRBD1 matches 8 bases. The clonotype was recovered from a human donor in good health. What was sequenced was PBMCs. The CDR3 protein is CASSDRGNTGELFF. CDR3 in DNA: TGTGCCAGCAGCGACAGGGGGAACACCGGGGAGCTGTTTTTT.